Included here is one T cell receptor (beta chain) sequence, with context. In its sample, this clonotype was seen a few times. Its antigen specificity is not known. No much larger clone exists at a distance of one base, and base qualities are not known. These data come from a study of blood T cells in healthy people across ages (dated by TCRdb to 2013 to 2016). Regarding the study in general: Template switching captured roughly one uniquely barcoded TCR beta cDNA molecule per two T cells in model experiments. The study measured age-related changes in TCR beta repertoire diversity using deep sequencing normalized with unique cDNA molecular identifiers. Donors were grouped into four age groups: young (average 16 years), middle-aged (about 38), aged (around 60) and long-lived (around 80). The study analyzed two additional independent replicas of 1 million unique cDNA reads from the same blood draw for two donors, one aged 18 to 30 and one aged 80 or older. Results the study describes overall, beyond this receptor: Total diversity estimates from one million sequenced T cells were considered lower bounds and underestimates. As age increased, observed TCR beta diversity per million T cells dropped in a roughly linear way, and a significant reduction was already evident by age 40. Since profiling was done on bulk unsorted PBMCs, naive and antigen-experienced compartments could not be conclusively compared. The CMV infection status of donors was not known, potentially confounding age-related changes in expanded clonotypes. There was a strong correlation between observed TCR beta diversity and the percentage of naive T cells measured by flow cytometry. Compared with the aged group, more naive CD4+ T cells, fewer expanded clones and increased TCR diversity were shown by the long-lived group, suggesting age selection.

Donors were a few dozen systemically healthy Caucasian individuals from Russia aged roughly 6 to 90 years. Each donor gave 8 to 10 milliliters of peripheral blood, drawn into EDTA-treated Vacutainer tubes. Ficoll-Paque density-gradient centrifugation was used to isolate PBMCs, with at least 6.5 million per sample. Trizol reagent was used to extract total RNA from PBMCs, with at least 5 micrograms per sample. For every donor, an aliquot of PBMCs went through flow cytometry to measure the percentages of naive CD45RAhigh/CD27high T cells. CDR1 and CDR2, per the germline V gene, are MNHEY and SVGAGI. Counted from cysteine to phenylalanine, this CDR3 has 15 amino acids. Only the CDR3 region is kept as DNA, spanning 45 bases read in frame from base 1. Cut back by 3 bases and 3 bases, the V and J ends lie 15 bases apart. The library relied on 5' RACE. This sample was sequenced with an Illumina HiSeq 2500. A second PCR of roughly 7 to 11 cycles was performed with a sample-barcoded 5' primer and a J-beta primer mix. A unique molecular identifier was introduced onto each TCR beta cDNA molecule by a template-switch 5' adaptor carrying 12 random nucleotides. Each sample yielded at least 3 million CDR3-containing paired-end reads. First-strand cDNA synthesis was performed from all RNA using the Mint cDNA synthesis kit, with priming by a TRBC-specific oligonucleotide. Following uracil-DNA glycosylase treatment, all cDNA underwent a first 18-cycle PCR with the universal primers M1SS and BC2_uni_R. The study's own analysis went as follows. For normalization, 1 million high-quality reads were randomly selected from each sample, with every read carrying a distinct molecular identifier. Reads sharing molecular identifiers were discarded rather than binned into consensus sequences. MiTCR, with a Q25 quality threshold and the strictest error-elimination algorithm, was used for CDR3 identification, clonotype clustering and error correction. A nonparametric unseen species model with Euler transformation was used to estimate lower-bound total TCR beta diversity. TCRdb reran the public reads through fastp at Q25 and MiXCR, keeping productive beta chains. Here each entry gathers all rows of one CDR3 protein and keeps the most common genes and DNA. TCRdb's processing, not the authors' own work, is the source of the V and J calls. Counted in this sample were about 780,000 distinct CDR3 sequences; roughly 26% of them appeared once. Of the sample, around 3% falls within the top ten clones.

The data were also submitted as part of a second study, on T cells of mothers and their children. Reported in the second study: The donors were nine systemically healthy Caucasian individuals, made up of three mothers and their six children. cDNA synthesis consumed the entire amount of extracted RNA, loaded at approximately 1.6 ug RNA in each 15 ul reaction. Sample barcodes and 2-4 random nucleotides were added via the M1S primer in the second PCR. More than 8 million TCR beta CDR3 reads were obtained from each mother, and several million reads were obtained from each child. TCR recombination output is similarly shaped by thymic selection in related and unrelated pairs, with a minor effect exerted by inherited differences. Related mother-child pairs always showed normalized repertoire overlap that was slightly higher than in unrelated mother-child pairs, though the difference was never significant. No persistent microchimeric T cell clones were found, with a detection sensitivity of 75 to 100 clones per million clonotypes. In the study, deep NGS was used to compare the TCR beta repertoires of mothers and children, and features distinguishing related mother-child pairs from unrelated individuals were sought. The mean age was about 38 +/- 4 years for the mothers and about 12 +/- 4 years for the children. After adapter ligation was performed with NEBNext reagents, the libraries were sequenced on an Illumina HiSeq 2000 with 100+100 nt paired-end reads. To prevent cross-contamination, the mother and child libraries were prepared one month apart and sequenced in separate runs. For each donor, between 500,000 and 2,000,000 distinct TCR beta clonotypes were identified. Naive TCR beta clonotypes were estimated from low-frequency clonotypes matched to each donor's FACS-determined naive share, without sorting.

The source of this sequence is a boy between 10 and 17 years old in good health. This receptor chain uses TRBV6-5 and TRBJ2-7, with the D gene uncertain. The sequenced sample consisted of blood. The CDR3 here reads CASSYMVGYGYEQYF. The sequenced DNA is TGTGCCAGCAGTTATATGGTGGGATACGGCTACGAGCAGTACTTC.